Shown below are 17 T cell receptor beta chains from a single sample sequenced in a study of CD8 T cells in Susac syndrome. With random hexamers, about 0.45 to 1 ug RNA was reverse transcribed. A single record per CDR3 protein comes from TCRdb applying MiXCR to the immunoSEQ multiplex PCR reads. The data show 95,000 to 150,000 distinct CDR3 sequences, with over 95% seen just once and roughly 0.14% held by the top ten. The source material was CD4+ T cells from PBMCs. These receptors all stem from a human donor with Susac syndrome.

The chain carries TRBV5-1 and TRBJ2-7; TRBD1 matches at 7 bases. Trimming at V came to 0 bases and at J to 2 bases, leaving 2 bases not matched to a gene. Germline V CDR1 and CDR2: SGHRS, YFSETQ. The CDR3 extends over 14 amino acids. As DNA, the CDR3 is TGCGCCAGCAGCTTGGACAGGGGAACCTACGAGCAGTACTTC. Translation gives CASSLDRGTYEQYF. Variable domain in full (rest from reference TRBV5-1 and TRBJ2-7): KAGVTQTPRYLIKTRGQQVTLSCSPISGHRSVSWYQQTPGQGLQFLFEYFSETQRNKGNFPGRFSGRQFSNSRSEMNVSTLELGDSALYLCASSLDRGTYEQYFGPGTRLTVT.

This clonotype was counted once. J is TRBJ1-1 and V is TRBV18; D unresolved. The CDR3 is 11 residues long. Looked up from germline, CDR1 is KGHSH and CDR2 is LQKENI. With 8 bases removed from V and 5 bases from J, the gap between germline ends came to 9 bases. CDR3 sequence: CASRGGTEAFF. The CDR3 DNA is TGTGCCAGCCGGGGAGGGACTGAAGCTTTCTTT.

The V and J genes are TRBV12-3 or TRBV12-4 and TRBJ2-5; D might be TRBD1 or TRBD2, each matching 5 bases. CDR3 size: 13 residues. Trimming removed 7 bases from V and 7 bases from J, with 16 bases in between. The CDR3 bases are TGTGCCAGCACCTCGGGGCTAAAGGGGACCCAGTACTTC. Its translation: CASTSGLKGTQYF.

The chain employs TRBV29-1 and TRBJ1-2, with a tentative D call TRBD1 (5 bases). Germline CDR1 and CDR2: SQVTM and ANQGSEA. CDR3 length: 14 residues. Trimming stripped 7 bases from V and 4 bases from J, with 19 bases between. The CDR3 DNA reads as TGCAGCGCCAGGAGGGACGGAAACCCCTATGGCTACACCTTC. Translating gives CSARRDGNPYGYTF.

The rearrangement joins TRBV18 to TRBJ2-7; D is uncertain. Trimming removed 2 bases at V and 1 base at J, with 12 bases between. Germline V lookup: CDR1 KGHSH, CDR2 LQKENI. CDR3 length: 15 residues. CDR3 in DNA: TGTGCCAGCTCACCAGGTTGGAAGGATTCCTACGAGCAGTACTTC. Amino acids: CASSPGWKDSYEQYF.

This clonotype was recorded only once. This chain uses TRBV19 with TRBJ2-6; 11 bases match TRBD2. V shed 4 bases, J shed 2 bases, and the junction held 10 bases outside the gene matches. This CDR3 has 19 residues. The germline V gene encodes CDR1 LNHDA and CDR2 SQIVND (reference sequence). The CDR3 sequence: CASSTGRLAGPPGANVLTF. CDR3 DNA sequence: TGTGCCAGTAGTACCGGACGACTAGCGGGACCCCCTGGGGCCAACGTCCTGACTTTC.

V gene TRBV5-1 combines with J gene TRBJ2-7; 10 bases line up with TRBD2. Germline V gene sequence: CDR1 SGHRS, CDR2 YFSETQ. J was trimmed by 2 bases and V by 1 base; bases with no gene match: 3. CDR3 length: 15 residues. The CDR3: CASSLQTSGTYEQYF. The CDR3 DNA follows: TGCGCCAGCAGCTTGCAAACTAGCGGGACCTACGAGCAGTACTTC.

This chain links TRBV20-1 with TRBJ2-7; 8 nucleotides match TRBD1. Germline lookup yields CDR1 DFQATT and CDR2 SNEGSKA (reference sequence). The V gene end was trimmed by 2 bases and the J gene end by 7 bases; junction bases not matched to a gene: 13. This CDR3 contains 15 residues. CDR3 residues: CSARHSRQGAKEQYF. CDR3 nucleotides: TGCAGTGCTAGACACTCTCGGCAGGGGGCTAAGGAGCAGTACTTC.

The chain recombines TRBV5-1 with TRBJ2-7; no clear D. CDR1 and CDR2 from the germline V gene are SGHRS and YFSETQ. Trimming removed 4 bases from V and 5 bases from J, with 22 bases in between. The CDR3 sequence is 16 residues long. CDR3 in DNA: TGCGCCAGCAGCCCTGGTTCTGGCGCTGCGAACAACGAGCAGTACTTC. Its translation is CASSPGSGAANNEQYF.

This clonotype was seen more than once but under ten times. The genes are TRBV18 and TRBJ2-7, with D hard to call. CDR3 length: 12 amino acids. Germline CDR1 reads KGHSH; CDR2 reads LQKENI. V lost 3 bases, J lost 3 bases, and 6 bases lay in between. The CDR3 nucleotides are TGTGCCAGCTCACCTACCCTCTACGAGCAGTACTTC. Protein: CASSPTLYEQYF.

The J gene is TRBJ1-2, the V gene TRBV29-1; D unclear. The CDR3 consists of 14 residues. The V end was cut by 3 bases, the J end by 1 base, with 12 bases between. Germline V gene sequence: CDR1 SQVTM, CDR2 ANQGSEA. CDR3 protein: CSVEWQDYNYGYTF. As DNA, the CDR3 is TGCAGCGTTGAGTGGCAGGATTATAACTATGGCTACACCTTC.

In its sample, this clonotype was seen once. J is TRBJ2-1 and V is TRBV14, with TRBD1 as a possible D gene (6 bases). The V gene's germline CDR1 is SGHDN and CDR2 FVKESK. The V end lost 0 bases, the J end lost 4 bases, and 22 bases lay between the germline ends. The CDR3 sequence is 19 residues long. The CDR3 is CASSQDRGLERWGYNEQFF. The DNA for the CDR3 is TGTGCCAGCAGCCAAGACAGGGGTCTGGAGCGTTGGGGTTACAATGAGCAGTTCTTC.

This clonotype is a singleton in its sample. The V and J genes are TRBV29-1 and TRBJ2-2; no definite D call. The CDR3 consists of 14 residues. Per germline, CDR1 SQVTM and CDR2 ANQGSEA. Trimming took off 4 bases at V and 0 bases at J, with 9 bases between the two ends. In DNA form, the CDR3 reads TGCAGCGTTGTGGGAATGTCGAACACCGGGGAGCTGTTTTTT. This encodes CSVVGMSNTGELFF.

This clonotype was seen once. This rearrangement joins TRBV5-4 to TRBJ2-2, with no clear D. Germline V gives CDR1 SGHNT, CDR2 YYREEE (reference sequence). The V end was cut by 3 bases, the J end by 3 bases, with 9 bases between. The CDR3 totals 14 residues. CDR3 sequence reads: CASSWARDTGELFF. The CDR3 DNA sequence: TGTGCCAGCAGCTGGGCTCGGGACACCGGGGAGCTGTTTTTT.

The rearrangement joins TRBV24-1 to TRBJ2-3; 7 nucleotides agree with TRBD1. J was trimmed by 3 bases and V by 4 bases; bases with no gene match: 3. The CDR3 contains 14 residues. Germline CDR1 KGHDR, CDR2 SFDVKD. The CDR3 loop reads CATSDHRGTDTQYF. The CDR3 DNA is TGTGCCACCAGTGACCACAGGGGTACAGATACGCAGTATTTT.

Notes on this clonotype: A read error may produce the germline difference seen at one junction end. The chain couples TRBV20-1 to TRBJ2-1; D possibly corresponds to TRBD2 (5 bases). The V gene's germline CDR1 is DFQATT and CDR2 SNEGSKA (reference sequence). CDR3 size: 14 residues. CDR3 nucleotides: TGCAGTGCTCAGACTAACCCCGCCTACGATGAGCAGTTCTTC. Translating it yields CSAQTNPAYDEQFF.

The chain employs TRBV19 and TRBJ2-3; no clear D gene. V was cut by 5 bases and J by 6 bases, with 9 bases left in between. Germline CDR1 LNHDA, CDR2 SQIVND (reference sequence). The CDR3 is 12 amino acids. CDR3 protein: CASSSSLDTQYF. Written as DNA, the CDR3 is TGTGCCAGTAGTTCCTCGTTGGATACGCAGTATTTT.